This TCR beta chain was obtained from a study of T-cell memory formation after mild COVID-19. V was clipped by 5 bases and J by 10 bases, with 9 bases between them. The CDR3 has 11 residues. CDR1 and CDR2 from the germline V gene are SGHTA and FQGNSA. Each CDR3 protein is one row after TCRdb ran MiXCR on the 5' RACE reads. Of fewer than 700,000 distinct CDR3 sequences in the sample, about 20% are singletons; the top ten hold approximately 8.4%. A word on this clonotype: Its antigen remains unknown.

Whole-study findings and limits: Some clones that responded were present in memory (sampled pre-infection), which suggests cross-reactive memory joined.

V is TRBV7-2 and J is TRBJ1-5, with D tentatively TRBD1 (5 bases). The TCR comes from an adult woman who had mild COVID-19 (a few samples of this study predate the infection). Cell type and time point are not known. Sample: PBMCs or a T cell subset sorted from them (not recorded which). CDR3 protein: CASSQDSPQHF. Here the CDR3 DNA reads TGTGCCAGCAGCCAAGACAGTCCCCAGCATTTT.